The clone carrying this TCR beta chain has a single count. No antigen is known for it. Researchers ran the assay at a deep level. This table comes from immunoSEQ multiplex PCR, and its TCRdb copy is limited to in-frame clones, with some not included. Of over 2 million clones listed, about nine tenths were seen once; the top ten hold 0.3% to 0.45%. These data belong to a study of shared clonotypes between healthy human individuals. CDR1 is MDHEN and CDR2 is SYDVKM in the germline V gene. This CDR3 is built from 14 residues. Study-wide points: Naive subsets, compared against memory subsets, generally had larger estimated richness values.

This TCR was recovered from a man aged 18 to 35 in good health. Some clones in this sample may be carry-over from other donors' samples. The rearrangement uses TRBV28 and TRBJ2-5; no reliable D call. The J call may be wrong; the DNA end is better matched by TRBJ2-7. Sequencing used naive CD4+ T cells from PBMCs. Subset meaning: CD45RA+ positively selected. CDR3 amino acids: CASSLVVLGYEQYF. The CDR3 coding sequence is TGTGCCAGCAGTTTAGTGGTTTTAGGGTACGAGCAGTACTTC.